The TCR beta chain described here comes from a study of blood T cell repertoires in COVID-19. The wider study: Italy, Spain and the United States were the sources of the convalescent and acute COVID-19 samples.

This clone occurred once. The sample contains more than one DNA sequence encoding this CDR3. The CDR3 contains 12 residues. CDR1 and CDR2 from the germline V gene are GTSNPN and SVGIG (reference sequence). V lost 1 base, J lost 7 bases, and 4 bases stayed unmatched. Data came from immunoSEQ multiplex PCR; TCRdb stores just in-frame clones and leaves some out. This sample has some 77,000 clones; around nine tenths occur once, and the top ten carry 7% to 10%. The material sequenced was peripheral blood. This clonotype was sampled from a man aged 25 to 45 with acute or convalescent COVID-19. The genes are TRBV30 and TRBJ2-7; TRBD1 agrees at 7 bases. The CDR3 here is CAWSATGNEQYF. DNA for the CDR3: TGTGCCTGGAGTGCGACAGGGAATGAGCAGTACTTC.